Below, 27 T cell receptor beta chains from the same sample are listed, as sequenced in a study of blood T cell repertoires in COVID-19. TCRdb's table, derived via immunoSEQ multiplex PCR, lists solely in-frame clones and lacks some. The repertoire includes about 180,000 clones, roughly nine tenths of them detected once, and under 3% sits in the top ten. Sample: peripheral blood. Every receptor here comes from a woman aged 25 to 45 with active or convalescent COVID-19.

The rearrangement uses TRBV7-6 and TRBJ2-7; perhaps TRBD2 as D (6 bases). This CDR3 is built from 13 residues. V was pared by 5 bases and J by 2 bases, with 10 bases between. Germline V CDR1 and CDR2: SGHVS, FNYEAQ. CDR3 loop: CASSIGGTYEQYF. In nucleotides, the CDR3 is TGTGCCAGCAGCATCGGGGGTACCTACGAGCAGTACTTC.

J is TRBJ2-1 and V is TRBV7-6, with D possibly being TRBD2 (6 bases). V lost 6 bases and J lost 0, with 15 bases in between. This CDR3 is 16 amino acids long. The germline V gene has CDR1 SGHVS and CDR2 FNYEAQ. The DNA for the CDR3 is TGTGCCAGCAGTTACGGGACTCTTAGCTCCTACAATGAGCAGTTCTTC. Translation: CASSYGTLSSYNEQFF.

The chain combines TRBV7-9 with TRBJ1-1, with 9 bases aligning to TRBD1. Losses at the gene ends were 5 bases for V and 5 bases for J; bases not matched to a gene: 12. CDR3 length equals 16 residues. CDR1 SEHNR and CDR2 FQNEAQ come from the germline V gene (reference sequence). The CDR3 sequence: CASSAATGGSSTEAFF. In nucleotides, the CDR3 is TGTGCCAGCAGCGCGGCAACAGGGGGCTCCTCGACTGAAGCTTTCTTT.

This sequence joins TRBV11-3 and TRBJ1-5; D is possibly TRBD1 (5 bases). Germline CDR1 SGHNT, CDR2 YENEEA. The CDR3 extends over 13 amino acids. V lost 0 bases and J lost 9, with 9 bases in between. In DNA, the CDR3 is TGTGCCAGCAGCTTAGATCAGGGTGGGCCCCAGCATTTT. Encoded protein: CASSLDQGGPQHF.

As to this clone: The same CDR3 is also encoded by other DNA sequences in this sample. V and J are TRBV10-3 and TRBJ1-6, with a possible D match to TRBD1 (5 bases). V was pared by 2 bases and J by 7 bases, with 9 bases between. This CDR3 region has 14 residues. The germline CDR1 and CDR2 sequences are ENHRY and SYGVKD. The CDR3 sequence: CAISEDRVNSPLHF. In nucleotides, the CDR3 is TGTGCCATCAGTGAGGACAGAGTAAATTCACCCCTCCACTTT.

This clone was seen more than once but under ten times. The sample carries other DNA sequences with the same CDR3. The genes are TRBV19 and TRBJ1-2, with D possibly matching TRBD1 (5 bases). Germline V CDR1 and CDR2: LNHDA, SQIVND (reference sequence). The CDR3 extends over 16 amino acids. V lost 3 bases to trimming and J lost 8 bases, with 22 bases between them. This chain's CDR3 is CASSIVAAGRTGGYTF. The CDR3 nucleotides read TGTGCCAGTAGTATCGTCGCCGCAGGGAGGACTGGCGGCTACACCTTC.

Comment on this clone: The junction and the germline gene differ at one end; a read error may be behind it. The rearrangement links TRBV7-7 to TRBJ2-1, with 7 bases aligning to TRBD2. The CDR3 has 14 residues. Looked up from germline, CDR1 is SSHAT and CDR2 is FNYEAQ (reference sequence). The CDR3 sequence: CASSPTGLVWEQFF. In nucleotides, the CDR3 is TGTGCTAGCAGCCCAACCGGACTAGTATGGGAGCAGTTCTTC.

The DNA for the CDR3 is TGTGCCATCAGGACGGGGAACACTGAAGCTTTCTTT. Amino acids: CAIRTGNTEAFF. V and J are TRBV10-3 and TRBJ1-1; D not certain. The V and J ends lost 6 bases and 1 base respectively, with 6 bases between them. Germline CDR1 ENHRY, CDR2 SYGVKD. The length of the CDR3 is 12 residues.

This chain uses TRBV28 with TRBJ2-3, with D hard to call. This CDR3 region has 15 residues. V was cut by 6 bases and J by 2 bases, with 15 bases left in between. The germline gives CDR1 MDHEN, CDR2 SYDVKM. CDR3 coding DNA: TGTGCCAGCAGCAACCACCTATCTCCCACAGATACGCAGTATTTT. It translates to CASSNHLSPTDTQYF.

The CDR3 bases are TGTGCCAGCAGTCGGAATCAGCCCCAGCATTTT. It yields the protein CASSRNQPQHF. The chain uses TRBV28 and TRBJ1-5, with D unclear. The ends were cut back, 5 bases at V and 4 bases at J, with 3 bases in the middle. Germline V gene data show CDR1 as MDHEN and CDR2 as SYDVKM. This CDR3 comprises 11 residues.

This clone was detected once. The V and J genes are TRBV24-1 and TRBJ1-5, with 7 bases aligning to TRBD1. This CDR3 region has 18 residues. Germline values: CDR1 KGHDR, CDR2 SFDVKD. After removal of 7 bases from V and 0 bases from J, the junction contained 14 bases not matched to a gene. CDR3 sequence: CATRIGWDSEISNQPQHF. Here the CDR3 DNA reads TGTGCCACCAGGATCGGTTGGGACAGCGAGATTAGCAATCAGCCCCAGCATTTT.

The V and J genes are TRBV15 and TRBJ1-6; no definite D call. V lost 10 bases and J 1 base, leaving 20 bases between the germline ends. This CDR3 is built from 17 residues. Germline lookup yields CDR1 LNHNV and CDR2 YYDKDF (reference sequence). The CDR3: CARPVRDADSYNSPLHF. Here the CDR3 DNA reads TGTGCCAGACCAGTGCGGGATGCGGATTCCTATAATTCACCCCTCCACTTT. Filled out from reference TRBV15 and TRBJ1-6, the complete variable domain reads DAMVIQNPRYQVTQFGKPVTLSCSQTLNHNVMYWYQQKSSQAPKLLFHYYDKDFNNEADTPDNFQSRRPNTSFCFLDIRSPGLGDTAMYLCARPVRDADSYNSPLHFGNGTRLTVT.

The J gene is TRBJ1-3, the V gene TRBV7-2; D ambiguous. Trimming left V 5 bases short and J 1 base short, with 9 bases between. CDR3 length: 14 amino acids. Germline assignment: CDR1 SGHTA and CDR2 FQGNSA. Written as DNA, the CDR3 is TGTGCCAGCAGCCCGGGTCCTTCTGGAAACACCATATATTTT. Translating gives CASSPGPSGNTIYF. Full variable domain (remainder filled in from reference TRBV7-2 and TRBJ1-3): GAGVSQSPSNKVTEKGKDVELRCDPISGHTALYWYRQSLGQGLEFLIYFQGNSAPDKSGLPSDRFSAERTGGSVSTLTIQRTQQEDSAVYLCASSPGPSGNTIYFGEGSWLTVV.

The chain is built from TRBV28 and TRBJ2-1, with 12 bases lining up with TRBD2. CDR1 and CDR2 (germline): MDHEN, SYDVKM. This CDR3 has 15 amino acids. Trimming took 2 bases from V and 4 from J; bases not matched to a gene: 0. CDR3 loop: CASSLGTSGYNEQFF. CDR3 DNA: TGTGCCAGCAGTTTAGGGACTAGCGGGTACAATGAGCAGTTCTTC.

The chain uses TRBV7-9 and TRBJ2-2; the match to TRBD1 covers 7 bases. Unmatched junction bases numbered 11, after V lost 6 bases and J lost 1 base. CDR3 length: 17 amino acids. Germline CDR1 is SEHNR and CDR2 is FQNEAQ (reference sequence). The CDR3 protein is CASSSADRVLNTGELFF. In nucleotides, the CDR3 is TGTGCCAGCAGTTCCGCCGACAGGGTATTGAACACCGGGGAGCTGTTTTTT.

This chain uses TRBV7-9 with TRBJ1-1, with 7 bases that match TRBD1. There are 15 residues in the CDR3. CDR1 is SEHNR and CDR2 is FQNEAQ in the germline V gene (reference sequence). Losses at the gene ends were 1 base for V and 4 bases for J; bases not matched to a gene: 6. The CDR3 coding sequence is TGTGCCAGCAGCTTAGTAGGGGGCGCGGGCACTGAAGCTTTCTTT. This sequence encodes CASSLVGGAGTEAFF.

This rearrangement joins TRBV24-1 to TRBJ2-5, with no clear D. V was cut by 3 bases and J by 3 bases, with 10 bases left in between. Germline V gene sequence: CDR1 KGHDR, CDR2 SFDVKD. The CDR3 is made up of 14 amino acids. DNA of the CDR3: TGTGCCACCAGTGATCTAGACCCCAAAGAGACCCAGTACTTC. Encoded protein: CATSDLDPKETQYF.

The V and J genes are TRBV29-1 and TRBJ2-7; 8 bases are shared with TRBD2. CDR1 and CDR2 from the germline V gene are SQVTM and ANQGSEA. The V segment lost 3 bases and the J segment 0 bases; nucleotides outside the gene matches: 10. The length of the CDR3 is 16 residues. The CDR3 DNA is TGCAGCGTTGAGAGCCCTCCTAGCGGGCACTCCTACGAGCAGTACTTC. This encodes CSVESPPSGHSYEQYF.

CDR3 loop: CASSSPGGNTEAFF. CDR3 in DNA: TGTGCCAGTAGTTCCCCAGGGGGCAACACTGAAGCTTTCTTT. This sequence joins TRBV19 and TRBJ1-1; 8 bases are shared with TRBD1. CDR1 and CDR2 from the germline V gene are LNHDA and SQIVND (reference sequence). The V and J ends lost 5 bases and 2 bases, in that order; junction bases with no gene match: 4. The CDR3 totals 14 residues.

This clone was recorded once. The chain joins TRBV6-1 to TRBJ2-3; 8 bases line up with TRBD2. This CDR3 has 16 amino acids. Unmatched junction bases numbered 6, after V lost 4 bases and J lost 0 bases. The germline CDR1 and CDR2 sequences are MNHNS and SASEGT. The CDR3 spells CASSGLLAGSTDTQYF. The CDR3, as DNA: TGTGCCAGCAGTGGGCTGCTAGCGGGCAGCACAGATACGCAGTATTTT.

J is TRBJ1-6 and V is TRBV19; D is perhaps TRBD1 (5 bases). Germline loops: CDR1 LNHDA, CDR2 SQIVND (reference sequence). This CDR3 comprises 17 residues. The V and J ends lost 3 bases and 5 bases respectively, with 17 bases between them. CDR3 residues: CASSIRQGGGNNSPLHF. Written as DNA, the CDR3 is TGTGCCAGTAGTATTCGGCAGGGCGGGGGTAATAATTCACCCCTCCACTTT.

The genes are TRBV20-1 and TRBJ1-2; D may be TRBD1 (5 bases). The V gene lost 5 bases and the J gene lost 6 bases, with 10 bases spanning the gap. This CDR3 comprises 11 residues. Germline lookup yields CDR1 DFQATT and CDR2 SNEGSKA (reference sequence). Here the CDR3 reads CSAPWGDGYTF. CDR3 DNA sequence: TGCAGTGCTCCTTGGGGGGATGGCTACACCTTC.

The rearrangement joins TRBV29-1 to TRBJ2-2, with 10 nucleotides matching TRBD1. The CDR3 has 15 residues. Trimming removed 4 bases from V and 0 bases from J; junction bases left unmatched: 2. Germline V gene lookup returns CDR1 SQVTM and CDR2 ANQGSEA. The CDR3 DNA follows: TGCAGCGTTGGGGACAGGGGACCGAACACCGGGGAGCTGTTTTTT. Protein product: CSVGDRGPNTGELFF.

This chain connects TRBV19 to TRBJ1-1; D call uncertain. V was trimmed by 1 base and J by 0 bases, leaving 3 bases between them. There are 13 residues in the CDR3. The germline gives CDR1 LNHDA, CDR2 SQIVND (reference sequence). CDR3 loop: CASSIVLNTEAFF. For the CDR3, the DNA is TGTGCCAGTAGTATAGTCTTGAACACTGAAGCTTTCTTT.

V gene TRBV6-5 combines with J gene TRBJ1-2; D gene unclear. Trimming stripped 6 bases from V and 5 bases from J, with 13 bases between. Germline assignment: CDR1 MNHEY and CDR2 SVGAGI. The CDR3 is 13 amino acids. The CDR3 nucleotides are TGTGCCAGCAGCCAGGTAGTTGGGTATGGCTACACCTTC. Protein: CASSQVVGYGYTF.

The gene calls are TRBV19 and TRBJ1-1; D possibly corresponds to TRBD1 (5 bases). The germline V and J ends were trimmed by 5 bases and 3 bases, with 10 bases remaining between them. This CDR3 is built from 13 residues. Looked up from germline, CDR1 is LNHDA and CDR2 is SQIVND (reference sequence). The CDR3: CASSASGYTEAFF. DNA for the CDR3: TGTGCCAGTAGTGCCTCAGGGTACACTGAAGCTTTCTTT.

The chain uses TRBV6-5 and TRBJ1-4; perhaps TRBD1 as D (5 bases). V was trimmed by 0 bases and J by 8 bases, leaving 13 bases between them. The CDR3 runs 15 residues. Germline CDR1 MNHEY, CDR2 SVGAGI. CDR3 protein: CASSYSNPKGEKLFF. CDR3 sequence (DNA): TGTGCCAGCAGTTACTCGAATCCAAAGGGGGAAAAACTGTTTTTT.